The 23 T cell receptor beta chains below come from one sample, sequenced in a study of CD8 T cell repertoires and HIV-1 epitope variants. Profiled with immunoSEQ multiplex PCR; TCRdb holds only in-frame clones, not every one. Of under 100,000 clones listed, roughly four fifths are singletons. Specimen: uncultured baseline CD8+ T cells from peripheral blood mononuclear cells (PBMCs). Receptors were obtained from a male donor with HIV.

This clone showed up just a few times. The chain employs TRBV14 and TRBJ2-7; possible D gene TRBD1, 6 bases. Germline loops: CDR1 SGHDN, CDR2 FVKESK. The CDR3 has 15 residues. V was pared by 1 base and J by 0 bases, with 10 bases between. CDR3 coding DNA: TGTGCCAGCAGCCAAGGCAGGGGCCGCTCCTACGAGCAGTACTTC. It translates to CASSQGRGRSYEQYF. The full variable domain, with the rest looked up from reference TRBV14 and TRBJ2-7, is EAGVTQFPSHSVIEKGQTVTLRCDPISGHDNLYWYRRVMGKEIKFLLHFVKESKQDESGMPNNRFLAERTGGTYSTLKVQPAELEDSGVYFCASSQGRGRSYEQYFGPGTRLTVT.

The CDR3: CASSSQGISYNEQFF. Here the CDR3 DNA reads TGTGCCAGTAGTTCACAGGGGATCTCCTACAATGAGCAGTTCTTC. V usage is TRBV19 and J usage is TRBJ2-1, with 7 bases identical to TRBD1. Trimming at V came to 5 bases and at J to 0 bases, leaving 4 bases not matched to a gene. This CDR3 is 15 amino acids long. The V gene's germline CDR1 is LNHDA and CDR2 SQIVND (reference sequence).

The chain uses TRBV5-1 and TRBJ2-2; 12 bases are a match to TRBD2. This CDR3 has 14 residues. With V trimmed by 9 bases and J by 3 bases, 3 bases remained unmatched. CDR1 and CDR2 from the germline V gene are SGHRS and YFSETQ. The DNA for the CDR3 is TGCGCCACCAGACTAGCGGGAGACACCGGGGAGCTGTTTTTT. As protein: CATRLAGDTGELFF.

V and J are TRBV11-2 and TRBJ2-5, with TRBD1 identical over 8 bases. Germline CDR1 reads SGHAT; CDR2 reads FQNNGV. The CDR3 length is 16 residues. With V trimmed by 2 bases and J by 4 bases, 9 bases remained unmatched. This CDR3 is CASSLRARGLGETQYF. The CDR3, as DNA: TGTGCCAGCAGCTTACGAGCCAGGGGGCTGGGAGAGACCCAGTACTTC.

This clone has a handful of counts. The CDR3 bases are TGTGCCAGCAGTTTAGGGGGCATGAGGACTGAAGCTTTCTTT. Amino acid sequence: CASSLGGMRTEAFF. The J gene is TRBJ1-1, the V gene TRBV28; TRBD1 might be the D (6 bases). There are 14 residues in the CDR3. Germline V gene sequence: CDR1 MDHEN, CDR2 SYDVKM. V was clipped by 2 bases and J by 5 bases, with 12 bases between them.

The chain has TRBV28 and TRBJ1-5; 7 nucleotides align to TRBD1. The germline gives CDR1 MDHEN, CDR2 SYDVKM. After removal of 7 bases from V and 3 bases from J, the junction contained 6 bases not matched to a gene. This CDR3 has 14 residues. The CDR3 DNA is TGTGCCAGCACCAGGGGGTTTTCCAATCAGCCCCAGCATTTT. Translating it yields CASTRGFSNQPQHF.

This clone was counted between two and nine times. Other DNA variants within this sample encode the same CDR3. This chain links TRBV7-9 with TRBJ1-5; D is unresolved. CDR1 and CDR2 from the germline V gene are SEHNR and FQNEAQ (reference sequence). The CDR3 runs to 14 residues. The V and J ends lost 3 bases and 0 bases respectively, with 6 bases between them. The CDR3 bases are TGTGCCAGCAGCTTGGGTAATAGCAATCAGCCCCAGCATTTT. Amino acids: CASSLGNSNQPQHF.

The chain combines TRBV6-1 with TRBJ2-5, with a tentative D call TRBD1 (6 bases). V shed 0 bases and J shed 4 bases, with 9 bases lying between them. Germline V gene data show CDR1 as MNHNS and CDR2 as SASEGT. This CDR3 region has 14 residues. The CDR3 nucleotides read TGTGCCAGCAGTGAAGCTGGGGGCCGAGAGACCCAGTACTTC. Protein: CASSEAGGRETQYF.

J is TRBJ2-1 and V is TRBV6-5; possible D gene TRBD2, 5 bases. Per the germline V gene, CDR1 is MNHEY and CDR2 is SVGAGI. The CDR3 extends over 14 amino acids. V was cut by 2 bases and J by 9 bases, with 14 bases left in between. As DNA, the CDR3 is TGTGCCAGCAGTTACGGAGCGGAAGGCGGTGAGCAGTTCTTC. Translation gives CASSYGAEGGEQFF.

This clone appeared a few times. The CDR3 here is CATSRLPRPNNSPLHF. CDR3 sequence (DNA): TGTGCCACCAGCAGATTACCTCGACCAAATAATTCACCCCTCCACTTT. V gene TRBV15 combines with J gene TRBJ1-6; D gene uncertain. V lost 2 bases, J lost 5 bases, and 13 bases lay in between. The CDR3 has 16 amino acids. CDR1 and CDR2 from the germline V gene are LNHNV and YYDKDF (reference sequence).

This rearrangement joins TRBV9 to TRBJ2-2; no clear D gene. The germline V gene encodes CDR1 SGDLS and CDR2 YYNGEE. V lost 4 bases and J 4 bases, leaving 5 bases between the germline ends. CDR3 size: 12 residues. For the CDR3, the DNA is TGTGCCAGCAGCTCCTTCACCGGGGAGCTGTTTTTT. This encodes CASSSFTGELFF.

The gene calls are TRBV5-4 and TRBJ1-4, with D hard to call. Germline V lookup: CDR1 SGHNT, CDR2 YYREEE (reference sequence). The CDR3 runs 14 residues. V was trimmed by 6 bases and J by 5 bases, leaving 14 bases between them. In DNA, the CDR3 is TGTGCCAGCACGCAAGGGAATGTAAATGAAAAACTGTTTTTT. Its protein product is CASTQGNVNEKLFF.

The chain links TRBV7-9 to TRBJ1-1; D uncertain. V was trimmed by 5 bases and J by 8 bases, leaving 15 bases between them. CDR1 is SEHNR, CDR2 FQNEAQ, per germline (reference sequence). This CDR3 region has 13 residues. CDR3 protein: CASSPNPGLEAFF. CDR3 DNA: TGTGCCAGCAGCCCAAACCCGGGATTGGAAGCTTTCTTT.

The chain uses TRBV5-1 and TRBJ2-2, with 9 bases lining up with TRBD2. The V gene end was trimmed by 5 bases and the J gene end by 3 bases; junction bases not matched to a gene: 8. The CDR3 covers 16 residues. Per germline, CDR1 SGHRS and CDR2 YFSETQ. The CDR3 loop reads CASSSSGGPYTGELFF. Written as DNA, the CDR3 is TGCGCCAGCAGTTCGAGCGGGGGGCCTTACACCGGGGAGCTGTTTTTT.

The table lists this clone with many counts. V gene TRBV5-1 combines with J gene TRBJ2-7; D possibly uses TRBD1 or TRBD2 (5 bases each). The CDR3 covers 14 residues. Germline assignment: CDR1 SGHRS and CDR2 YFSETQ. The ends were cut back, 3 bases at V and 0 bases at J, with 10 bases in the middle. The CDR3 DNA is TGCGCCAGCAGCTGGGACGGAGGCTCCTACGAGCAGTACTTC. Its protein product is CASSWDGGSYEQYF.

V usage is TRBV2 and J usage is TRBJ1-2; D is possibly TRBD1 (5 bases). The CDR3 has 12 residues. The V and J ends lost 4 bases and 4 bases respectively, with 7 bases between them. Germline CDR1 reads SNHLY; CDR2 reads FYNNEI. In DNA, the CDR3 is TGTGCCAGCAGTGGACAGATCTATGGCTACACCTTC. Its protein is CASSGQIYGYTF.

The CDR3 nucleotides are TGTGCCAGCAGCCGGGGAAGGTACTTC. This translates into CASSRGRYF. This chain uses TRBV5-8 with TRBJ2-7; a weak D match, TRBD2 (5 bases). Deletions cut 4 bases from V and 12 bases from J, with 8 bases between. Germline V lookup: CDR1 SGHTS, CDR2 YDEGEE. CDR3 length: 9 residues.

The rearrangement joins TRBV7-9 to TRBJ2-1; tentative D call: TRBD2 (7 bases). CDR1 is SEHNR, CDR2 FQNEAQ, per germline (reference sequence). Trimming took off 5 bases at V and 9 bases at J, with 20 bases between the two ends. CDR3 length: 15 amino acids. CDR3 in amino acids: CASSPTGWGGSEQFF. The CDR3 region has the DNA TGTGCCAGCAGCCCCACCGGGTGGGGGGGCTCTGAGCAGTTCTTC. The variable domain in full, with the rest retrieved from reference TRBV7-9 and TRBJ2-1, is DTGVSQNPRHKITKRGQNVTFRCDPISEHNRLYWYRQTLGQGPEFLTYFQNEAQLEKSRLLSDRFSAERPKGSFSTLEIQRTEQGDSAMYLCASSPTGWGGSEQFFGPGTRLTVL.

This clone was detected a few times. The chain uses TRBV29-1 and TRBJ2-1, with TRBD2 matching over 9 bases. CDR3 size: 14 residues. Germline V gives CDR1 SQVTM, CDR2 ANQGSEA. With V trimmed by 7 bases and J by 6 bases, 10 bases remained unmatched. CDR3 region: CSAPLGGRGNEQFF. In nucleotides, the CDR3 is TGCAGCGCCCCGTTGGGCGGGAGGGGCAATGAGCAGTTCTTC.

This clone appeared a few times. The chain has TRBV9 and TRBJ1-6, with 7 bases identical to TRBD1. The trim removed 0 bases at V and 7 bases at J, leaving 4 bases unmatched. From germline, CDR1 is SGDLS and CDR2 YYNGEE. There are 15 residues in the CDR3. CDR3 nucleotides: TGTGCCAGCAGCGTAGGATCAGGGGGAAATTCACCCCTCCACTTT. Its translation: CASSVGSGGNSPLHF.

The J gene is TRBJ1-4, the V gene TRBV7-6; maybe TRBD1 (6 bases). The CDR3 runs 14 residues. V was cut by 4 bases and J by 7 bases, with 13 bases left in between. CDR1 is SGHVS and CDR2 is FNYEAQ in the germline V gene. Here the CDR3 reads CASSYRAGSEKLFF. Here the CDR3 DNA reads TGTGCCAGCAGCTACAGGGCGGGGAGTGAAAAACTGTTTTTT.

This clone was seen only once. The V gene is TRBV5-6, the J gene TRBJ1-3; perhaps TRBD1 as D (5 bases). The CDR3 contains 14 residues. V was shortened by 5 bases and J by 11 bases, with 20 bases between the two germline ends. Per the germline V gene, CDR1 is SGHDT and CDR2 is YYEEEE. CDR3 residues: CASRIGGQGVSIYF. The DNA for the CDR3 is TGTGCCAGCAGAATAGGTGGACAAGGGGTCTCCATATATTTT.

The V and J genes are TRBV7-9 and TRBJ2-5; TRBD1 agrees at 9 bases. The germline V gene has CDR1 SEHNR and CDR2 FQNEAQ (reference sequence). There are 15 residues in the CDR3. J gave up 3 bases and V 1 base, and 3 bases lay outside the gene matches. In DNA form, the CDR3 reads TGTGCCAGCAGCTTAGAATGGGACAGGGAAGAGACCCAGTACTTC. It specifies CASSLEWDREETQYF.